The T cell receptor beta chain under discussion was sequenced for a study of T cell repertoires in cytomegalovirus infection. Study-level information: HLA-B-restricted CMV epitopes that are well studied were used alongside recently identified HLA-C-restricted ones. CMV infection and matching HLA type were both indicated by public TCR beta signatures. Broader study findings: Clonotypes of TCR beta that were HLA-C-restricted and CMV-specific dominated the ex vivo response.

The V gene's germline CDR1 is SEHNR and CDR2 FQNEAQ (reference sequence). V was clipped by 5 bases and J by 4 bases, with 11 bases between them. The CDR3 covers 13 residues. TCRdb analysed the reads with MiXCR anew, one entry per CDR3 protein. The repertoire holds nearly 700,000 distinct CDR3 sequences, 33% seen once, with over 15% in the top ten. This clonotype was counted only a few times. Its antigen remains unknown. The sample was cultured PBMCs, taken from culture after CMV antigen stimulation. The rearrangement uses TRBV7-9 and TRBJ1-2, with a possible D match to TRBD1 (5 bases). The TCR sequence derives from a human donor in good health (CMV status not recorded). Some clones in this sample may be carry-over from other donors' samples. The CDR3 DNA reads TGTGCCAGCAGCGAGACAGTGGGCTATGGCTACACCTTC. Amino acid sequence: CASSETVGYGYTF.